The 8 T cell receptor beta chains below were found in one sample sequenced in a study of breast tumors, draining lymph nodes, adjacent tissues. One entry per CDR3 protein results from TCRdb running MiXCR on the multiplex PCR reads. The sample holds approximately 19,000 distinct CDR3 sequences, roughly 45% seen once. The sample was breast tumor tissue. These receptors were obtained from a female donor with breast cancer. Some clones in this sample may be carry-over from other donors' samples.

The rearrangement joins TRBV20-1 to TRBJ1-5; 7 nucleotides match TRBD1. J lost 5 bases, V lost 3 bases, and 10 bases had no gene match. The germline V gene has CDR1 DFQATT and CDR2 SNEGSKA (reference sequence). This CDR3 has 15 amino acids. The DNA for the CDR3 is TGCAGTGCTAGCCTTACAGGGGTCTTGGATCAGCCCCAGCATTTT. This translates into CSASLTGVLDQPQHF.

This clonotype was seen once. This chain joins TRBV7-9 and TRBJ2-7, with D perhaps given as TRBD1 or TRBD2 (5 bases each). The CDR3 runs to 15 residues. Germline V gene sequence: CDR1 SEHNR, CDR2 FQNEAQ (reference sequence). V was trimmed by 0 bases and J by 2 bases, leaving 11 bases between them. CDR3 sequence: CASSLASRGPYEQYF. CDR3 in DNA: TGTGCCAGCAGCTTAGCTTCACGGGGACCCTACGAGCAGTACTTC.

V is TRBV11-2 and J is TRBJ2-1; 7 bases match TRBD2. This CDR3 contains 15 residues. The J segment lost 7 bases and the V segment lost 5 bases, leaving 11 bases of the junction unmatched. Germline V lookup: CDR1 SGHAT, CDR2 FQNNGV. The CDR3 DNA reads TGTGCCAGCAGCCGGCTAGCGGAAGGGCGGAATGAGCAGTTCTTC. It translates to CASSRLAEGRNEQFF.

The rearrangement links TRBV7-9 to TRBJ2-1; TRBD2 might be the D (5 bases). Germline V gene sequence: CDR1 SEHNR, CDR2 FQNEAQ (reference sequence). V was clipped by 0 bases and J by 7 bases, with 7 bases between them. The CDR3 has 13 amino acids. CDR3 sequence reads: CASSLAGVNEQFF. CDR3 nucleotide sequence: TGTGCCAGCAGCTTAGCGGGAGTGAATGAGCAGTTCTTC.

The V gene is TRBV29-1, the J gene TRBJ1-5; D unresolved. Germline V gene lookup returns CDR1 SQVTM and CDR2 ANQGSEA. V lost 4 bases to trimming and J lost 11 bases, with 18 bases between them. The CDR3 consists of 13 residues. CDR3 DNA: TGCAGCGTTGTGGAAAACTTCCAAGAGACCCAGCATTTT. Encoded protein: CSVVENFQETQHF.

V gene TRBV10-3 combines with J gene TRBJ2-1; D might be TRBD1 (7 bases). Trimming pared 6 bases from V and 4 bases from J, leaving 25 bases between. Germline-derived CDR1 and CDR2 are ENHRY and SYGVKD. The CDR3 sequence is 18 residues long. The CDR3 coding sequence is TGTGCCATCAGATTATCCCATCCGGACAGGAGGGGGTACAATGAGCAGTTCTTC. Amino acids: CAIRLSHPDRRGYNEQFF.

This clonotype was counted at least ten times. J is TRBJ2-1 and V is TRBV6-4, with TRBD2 identical over 11 bases. There are 15 residues in the CDR3. V gave up 4 bases and J gave up 3 bases; unmatched junction bases: 2. Germline CDR1 reads MRHNA; CDR2 reads SNTAGT. The CDR3 DNA reads TGTGCCAGCAGTGGCGGGACTAGCGGCTACAATGAGCAGTTCTTC. Translation gives CASSGGTSGYNEQFF.

In this sample, this clonotype turned up many times. The chain combines TRBV20-1 with TRBJ2-4; no firm D call. V was clipped by 6 bases and J by 7 bases, with 16 bases between them. Germline V gene data show CDR1 as DFQATT and CDR2 as SNEGSKA (reference sequence). The CDR3 totals 13 residues. CDR3 in DNA: TGCAGTGCCCCTAAAGATGGTGGGAACATTCAGTACTTC. It yields the protein CSAPKDGGNIQYF.